This T cell receptor (beta chain) was profiled in a study of blood T cell repertoires in COVID-19. The overall study: Material from acute and convalescent COVID-19 was sourced from the United States, Italy and Spain. Sources were T cells, B-cell-depleted T cells, or PBMCs; the material itself was cDNA or gDNA.

This CDR3 region has 17 residues. Germline assignment: CDR1 SGDLS and CDR2 YYNGEE. Trimming pared 0 bases from V and 0 bases from J, leaving 16 bases between. As handled by the study authors: Nucleated cell counts were estimated from reference gene primer amplification. Assay: immunoSEQ multiplex PCR; the TCRdb copy retains only in-frame clones and omits some. V and J calls and clone size are given by that table; D and trimming were obtained from the DNA. The sample has about 110,000 clones; around 89% are singletons. This receptor was taken from a man aged 40-49 years with active or convalescent COVID-19. The sequenced sample consisted of peripheral blood. The chain combines TRBV9 with TRBJ2-7, with D tentatively TRBD2 (6 bases). The CDR3 region is CASSVGGASANSYEQYF. The CDR3 DNA is TGTGCCAGCAGCGTAGGTGGGGCTAGCGCAAACTCCTACGAGCAGTACTTC.